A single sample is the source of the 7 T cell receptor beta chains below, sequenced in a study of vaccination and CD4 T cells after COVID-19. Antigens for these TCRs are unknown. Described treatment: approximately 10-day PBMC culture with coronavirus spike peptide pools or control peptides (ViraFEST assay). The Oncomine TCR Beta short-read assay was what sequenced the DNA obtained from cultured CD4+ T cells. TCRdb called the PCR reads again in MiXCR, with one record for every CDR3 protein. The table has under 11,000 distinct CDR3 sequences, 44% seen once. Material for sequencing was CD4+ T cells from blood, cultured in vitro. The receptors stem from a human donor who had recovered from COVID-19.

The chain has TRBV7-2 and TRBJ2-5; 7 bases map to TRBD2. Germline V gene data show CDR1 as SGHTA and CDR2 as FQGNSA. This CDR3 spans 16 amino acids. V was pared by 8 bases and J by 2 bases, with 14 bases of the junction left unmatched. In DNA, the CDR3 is TGTGCCAGCTCGGGGGGATGGGCGGGGGAACAAGAGACCCAGTACTTC. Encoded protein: CASSGGWAGEQETQYF.

The chain's CDR3 is CASSIGQASGNTIYF. The CDR3 DNA sequence: TGTGCCAGCAGCATCGGACAGGCCTCTGGAAACACCATATATTTT. This chain joins TRBV6-1 and TRBJ1-3, with 7 bases that match TRBD1. Germline CDR1 MNHNS, CDR2 SASEGT. The CDR3 extends over 15 amino acids. After removal of 6 bases from V and 0 bases from J, the junction contained 5 bases not matched to a gene.

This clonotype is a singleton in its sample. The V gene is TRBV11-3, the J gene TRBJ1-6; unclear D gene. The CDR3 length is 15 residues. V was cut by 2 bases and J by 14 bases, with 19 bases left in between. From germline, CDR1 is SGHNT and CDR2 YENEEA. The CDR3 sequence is CASSLNLTPEYALHF. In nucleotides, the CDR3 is TGTGCCAGCAGCTTAAATCTAACTCCAGAATATGCCCTCCACTTT.

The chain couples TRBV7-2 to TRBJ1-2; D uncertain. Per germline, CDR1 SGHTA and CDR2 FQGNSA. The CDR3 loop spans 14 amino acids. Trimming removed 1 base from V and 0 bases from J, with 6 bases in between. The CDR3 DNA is TGTGCCAGCAGCTTAGAATCCTCTAACTATGGCTACACCTTC. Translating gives CASSLESSNYGYTF.

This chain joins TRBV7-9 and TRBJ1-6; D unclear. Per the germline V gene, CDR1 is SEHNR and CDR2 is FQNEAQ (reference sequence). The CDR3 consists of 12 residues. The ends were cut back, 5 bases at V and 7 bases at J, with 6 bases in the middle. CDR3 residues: CASSRENSPLHF. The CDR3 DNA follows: TGTGCCAGCAGCCGAGAAAATTCACCCCTCCACTTT.

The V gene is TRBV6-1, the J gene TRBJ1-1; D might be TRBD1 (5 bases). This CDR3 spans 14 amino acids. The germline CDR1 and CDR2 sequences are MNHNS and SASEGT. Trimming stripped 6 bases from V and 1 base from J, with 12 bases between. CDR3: CASRLGVSNTEAFF. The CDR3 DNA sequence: TGTGCCAGCAGGCTGGGGGTCTCGAACACTGAAGCTTTCTTT.

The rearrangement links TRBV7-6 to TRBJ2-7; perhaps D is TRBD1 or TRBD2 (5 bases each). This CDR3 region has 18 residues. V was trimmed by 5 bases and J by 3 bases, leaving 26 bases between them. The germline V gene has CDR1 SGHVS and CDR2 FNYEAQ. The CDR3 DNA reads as TGTGCCAGCAGCCCCGAGGAAGGGATTCGCCGGGGCCTCTACGAGCAGTACTTC. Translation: CASSPEEGIRRGLYEQYF. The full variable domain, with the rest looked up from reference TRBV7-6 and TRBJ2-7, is GAGVSQSPRYKVTKRGQDVALRCDPISGHVSLYWYRQALGQGPEFLTYFNYEAQQDKSGLPNDRFSAERPEGSISTLTIQRTEQRDSAMYRCASSPEEGIRRGLYEQYFGPGTRLTVT.